Below, 15 T cell receptor beta chains from the same sample are listed, as sequenced in a study of cytomegalovirus exposure and HLA in healthy donors. The PCR used 60 Vbeta and 13 Jbeta primers. Method: immunoSEQ multiplex PCR; TCRdb's copy keeps in-frame clones and lacks some. The sample shows some 170,000 clones, about 80% of them seen only once. The sequencing sample was made of PBMCs. These receptors were collected from a man aged 25-45 years in good health and CMV-seropositive.

V gene TRBV6-1 combines with J gene TRBJ1-4, with D perhaps matching TRBD1 (6 bases). V was cut by 8 bases and J by 5 bases, with 12 bases left in between. Germline assignment: CDR1 MNHNS and CDR2 SASEGT. This CDR3 spans 13 amino acids. The CDR3 is CASSGQLNEKLFF. CDR3 nucleotide sequence: TGTGCCAGCTCTGGACAGCTAAATGAAAAACTGTTTTTT.

Comments on this clone: The junction does not match germline at one end; this may be a read error. CDR3 bases: TGCGCCGGCAGCCAAGATTGGAGGCAAGAGACCCAGTACTTC. Protein: CAGSQDWRQETQYF. The J gene is TRBJ2-5, the V gene TRBV4-3, with D possibly matching TRBD2 (5 bases). CDR1 LGHNA and CDR2 YSLEER come from the germline V gene. The CDR3 runs 14 residues.

This clone was picked up a small number of times. V usage is TRBV12-5 and J usage is TRBJ2-2; TRBD1 aligns across 7 bases. Germline assignment: CDR1 LGHNT and CDR2 FRNRAP. The junction had 10 bases not matched to a gene; V was cut back by 3 bases and J by 6 bases. CDR3 length: 16 amino acids. CDR3 amino acids: CASGFNTGVNPGELFF. CDR3 nucleotide sequence: TGTGCTAGTGGTTTTAACACAGGGGTAAATCCCGGGGAGCTGTTTTTT.

The chain couples TRBV5-6 to TRBJ2-7, with TRBD2 matching 7 bases. The germline V gene encodes CDR1 SGHDT and CDR2 YYEEEE. The CDR3 is made up of 15 amino acids. V shed 1 base, J shed 1 base, and the junction held 5 bases outside the gene matches. The CDR3 protein is CASSLSSSGSYEQYF. CDR3 in DNA: TGTGCCAGCAGCTTGTCCTCTAGCGGTTCCTACGAGCAGTACTTC.

This clone was detected only once. This sequence joins TRBV4-3 and TRBJ2-2; 7 positions agree with TRBD1. CDR1 is LGHNA, CDR2 YSLEER, per germline. The V gene end was trimmed by 5 bases and the J gene end by 2 bases; junction bases not matched to a gene: 8. CDR3 length: 16 amino acids. CDR3 protein: CASSVTGTANTGELFF. The CDR3 DNA sequence: TGCGCCAGCAGCGTAACCGGGACAGCAAACACCGGGGAGCTGTTTTTT.

The chain employs TRBV6-5 and TRBJ2-3; no clear D gene. CDR1 and CDR2 from the germline V gene are MNHEY and SVGAGI. This CDR3 is built from 12 residues. Trimming stripped 2 bases from V and 4 bases from J, with 4 bases between. CDR3 residues: CASSYGSDTQYF. The CDR3 DNA follows: TGTGCCAGCAGTTACGGCTCAGATACGCAGTATTTT.

V usage is TRBV30 and J usage is TRBJ2-3, with 8 bases lining up with TRBD2. The CDR3 sequence is 15 residues long. V was pared by 2 bases and J by 5 bases, with 9 bases of the junction left unmatched. In germline, CDR1 is GTSNPN, CDR2 SVGIG (reference sequence). CDR3 residues: CAWSLPGGVVDTQYF. The DNA of the CDR3 is TGTGCCTGGAGTCTGCCGGGGGGGGTGGTAGATACGCAGTATTTT.

The chain recombines TRBV19 with TRBJ1-6; 7 bases match TRBD1. This CDR3 has 14 residues. Losses at the gene ends were 3 bases for V and 7 bases for J; bases not matched to a gene: 3. Germline CDR1 and CDR2: LNHDA and SQIVND (reference sequence). The CDR3 here is CASSMTGMNSPLHF. In DNA, the CDR3 is TGTGCCAGTAGTATGACAGGGATGAATTCACCCCTCCACTTT.

In this sample, this clone turned up a few times. This chain joins TRBV29-1 and TRBJ2-1, with D maybe TRBD1 (5 bases). Trimming cost V 7 bases and J 1 base, with 14 bases left between them. Germline CDR1 SQVTM, CDR2 ANQGSEA. The CDR3 is made up of 14 amino acids. The CDR3 loop is CSGSTVLSYNEQFF. The CDR3 DNA reads as TGCAGCGGGTCGACAGTCCTTTCCTACAATGAGCAGTTCTTC.

The genes are TRBV2 and TRBJ1-2, with 9 nucleotides matching TRBD1. CDR1 and CDR2 from the germline V gene are SNHLY and FYNNEI. The CDR3 covers 14 residues. Trimming cost V 6 bases and J 6 bases; bases outside gene matches: 8. The CDR3 protein is CASSQGRDRDGYTF. The CDR3 nucleotides read TGTGCCAGCAGCCAAGGCCGGGACAGGGATGGCTACACCTTC. Looking up the rest from reference TRBV2 and TRBJ1-2 gives the full variable domain: EPEVTQTPSHQVTQMGQEVILRCVPISNHLYFYWYRQILGQKVEFLVSFYNNEISEKSEIFDDQFSVERPDGSNFTLKIRSTKLEDSAMYFCASSQGRDRDGYTFGSGTRLTVV.

Details on this clone: The sample contains more than one DNA sequence encoding this CDR3. The V gene is TRBV30, the J gene TRBJ2-7; TRBD1 might be the D (5 bases). Germline assignment: CDR1 GTSNPN and CDR2 SVGIG (reference sequence). This CDR3 contains 12 residues. Trimming took off 3 bases at V and 3 bases at J, with 9 bases between the two ends. The CDR3 region is CAWSGQGYEQYF. CDR3 in DNA: TGTGCCTGGAGCGGGCAGGGCTACGAGCAGTACTTC.

This chain joins TRBV11-2 and TRBJ2-1; no clear D. This CDR3 is built from 14 residues. The V gene's germline CDR1 is SGHAT and CDR2 FQNNGV. The ends were cut back, 7 bases at V and 7 bases at J, with 17 bases in the middle. CDR3 sequence reads: CASNPTSKRNEQFF. In DNA form, the CDR3 reads TGTGCCAGCAATCCCACCTCGAAACGGAATGAGCAGTTCTTC.

The rearrangement joins TRBV5-5 to TRBJ1-5; D not certain. CDR1 SGHKS and CDR2 YYEKEE come from the germline V gene (reference sequence). CDR3 size: 13 residues. Trimming took off 1 base at V and 7 bases at J, with 9 bases between the two ends. In DNA, the CDR3 is TGTGCCAGCAGCTTGACTGGGAGGCAGCCCCAGCATTTT. It specifies CASSLTGRQPQHF. Complete variable domain (other parts from reference TRBV5-5 and TRBJ1-5): DAGVTQSPTHLIKTRGQQVTLRCSPISGHKSVSWYQQVLGQGPQFIFQYYEKEERGRGNFPDRFSARQFPNYSSELNVNALLLGDSALYLCASSLTGRQPQHFGDGTRLSIL.

CDR3 nucleotide sequence: TGCGCCAGCAGCCAAGCGGCGACTGGCTCCTACGAGCAGTACTTC. Protein: CASSQAATGSYEQYF. The chain employs TRBV4-3 and TRBJ2-7; no reliable D call. Germline-derived CDR1 and CDR2 are LGHNA and YSLEER. V was cut by 1 base and J by 0 bases, with 10 bases left in between. The length of the CDR3 is 15 residues.

V gene TRBV9 combines with J gene TRBJ1-3, with TRBD1 matching over 7 bases. CDR3 length: 15 amino acids. V was clipped by 2 bases and J by 3 bases; unmatched bases: 5. CDR1 is SGDLS and CDR2 is YYNGEE in the germline V gene. The CDR3 bases are TGTGCCAGCAGCGTTACAGGGGACCTTGGAAACACCATATATTTT. Translation gives CASSVTGDLGNTIYF.